This is a list of T cell receptor beta chains from one sample in a study of shared clonotypes between healthy human individuals. Sequenced by immunoSEQ multiplex PCR; TCRdb stores in-frame clones only, minus some. The sample shows about 2.3 million clones, roughly 92% of them seen only once. The sample comprised naive CD4+ T cells from PBMCs. The receptor source for this set is a man younger than 30 in good health. Some clones in this sample may be carry-over from other donors' samples. Each CDR3 is given with its conserved first and last residue. A D gene is named only where the DNA matches it firmly. A row's size may be missing; if present it is once, few, many or a size class.

.	TRBJ2-2	.	TRBV5-4	TGTGCCAGCAGCTTCTACCTGGCCGGGGAGCTGTTTTTT	CASSFYLAGELFF
.	TRBJ1-5	.	TRBV7-8	TGTGCCAGCAGCTTAGCGCGAGAGCAGCCCCAGCATTTT	CASSLAREQPQHF
once	TRBJ2-1	.	TRBV19	TGTGCCAGTAGTATAGATCAAGGGAGGTCCGATGAGCAGTTCTTC	CASSIDQGRSDEQFF
.	TRBJ2-1	.	TRBV28	TGTGCCAGCACCATCCTCCAGGGTATTAATGAGCAGTTCTTC	CASTILQGINEQFF
.	TRBJ2-7	.	TRBV7-2	TGTGCCAGCAGCTTAGACAGGAACTACGAGCAGTACTTC	CASSLDRNYEQYF
.	TRBJ1-2	.	TRBV30	TGTGCCTGGTCTAACCGGGACTTTAACTATGGCTACACCTTC	CAWSNRDFNYGYTF
.	TRBJ2-1	.	TRBV9	TGTGCCAGCAGCGTAGTAGGCGGGTCCTACAATGAGCAGTTCTTC	CASSVVGGSYNEQFF
.	TRBJ2-2	.	TRBV5-1	TGCGCCAGCAGCTTGGTCGTAGGGAGGAACACCGGGGAGCTGTTTTTT	CASSLVVGRNTGELFF
.	TRBJ2-1	.	TRBV9	TGTGCCAGCAGCGTCACGGGAAGGTACAATGAGCAGTTCTTC	CASSVTGRYNEQFF
.	TRBJ2-1	.	TRBV5-4	TGTGCCAGCAGCTTGAGGAGGGAGCCCTACAATGAGCAGTTCTTC	CASSLRREPYNEQFF
.	TRBJ1-4	.	TRBV5-1	TGCGCCAGCAGCTTGGTTGTGAATGAAAAACTGTTTTTT	CASSLVVNEKLFF
.	TRBJ2-1	.	TRBV7-3	TGTGCCAGCAGCTTAAACGGCCCCTACAATGAGCAGTTCTTC	CASSLNGPYNEQFF
.	TRBJ1-1	.	TRBV28	TGTGCCAGCAGTCACCGAACCGGGACAAGGACTGAAGCTTTCTTT	CASSHRTGTRTEAFF
.	TRBJ2-5	.	TRBV5-1	TGCGCCAGCAGCTTGGCAACAGGACAAGAGACCCAGTACTTC	CASSLATGQETQYF
.	TRBJ2-5	TRBD1	TRBV4-2	TGTGCCAGCAGCTCAACAGGGGTAGAGGAGACCCAGTACTTC	CASSSTGVEETQYF
.	TRBJ2-1	.	TRBV19	TGTGCCAGTAGTATAGGGGGAAACCCGCCAGGGGAGCAGTTCTTC	CASSIGGNPPGEQFF
.	TRBJ2-1	.	TRBV9	TGTGCCAGCAGCGTAGCGGGACATCAATACAATGAGCAGTTCTTC	CASSVAGHQYNEQFF
.	TRBJ1-1	TRBD1	TRBV11-2	TGTGCCAGCAGCTTAGTTAGGGACAGGACAACGAGAGGCACTGAAGCTTTCTTT	CASSLVRDRTTRGTEAFF
.	TRBJ2-5	.	TRBV5-1	TGCGCCAGCAGCCCCCCCACAGGGTCCGGGGAGACCCAGTACTTC	CASSPPTGSGETQYF
.	TRBJ1-2	TRBD1	TRBV19	TGTGCCAGTAGTCCCAGACAGGGGGCTGGCTATGGCTACACCTTC	CASSPRQGAGYGYTF
.	TRBJ2-1	TRBD2	TRBV5-1	TGCGCCAGCAGCCTGATGGCTAGCGGGAGGGCCAGGAATGAGCAGTTCTTC	CASSLMASGRARNEQFF
.	TRBJ1-5	TRBD1	TRBV9	TGTGCCAGCGGCCGGGACAGAAAAGATCAGCCCCAGCATTTT	CASGRDRKDQPQHF
once	TRBJ1-1	.	TRBV27	TGTGCCAGCAGAGCCCCTCCTAACACTGAAGCTTTCTTT	CASRAPPNTEAFF
.	TRBJ2-1	.	TRBV2	TGTGCCAGCAGTACCGGACTGCCGGCTTACAATGAGCAGTTCTTC	CASSTGLPAYNEQFF
.	TRBJ2-1	TRBD1	TRBV4-2	TGTGCCAGCAGCCAAGGACAGGGCTCCTACAATGAGCAGTTCTTC	CASSQGQGSYNEQFF
.	TRBJ2-7	TRBD2	TRBV7-6	TGTGCCAGCAGCCCAAGACTAGCGGCATCATCCTACGAGCAGTACTTC	CASSPRLAASSYEQYF
.	TRBJ2-7	TRBD1	TRBV5-1	TGCGCCAGCAGCCCGGGGACAGAGCCCACCTACGAGCAGTACTTC	CASSPGTEPTYEQYF
few	TRBJ1-1	.	TRBV30	TGTGCCTGGAGTGTACCACTTCCAGGGTACACTGAAGCTTTCTTT	CAWSVPLPGYTEAFF
.	TRBJ2-1	.	TRBV5-6	TGTGCCAGCAGCTTGGCCAGCGGATCCTACAATGAGCAGTTCTTC	CASSLASGSYNEQFF
.	TRBJ1-2	TRBD1	TRBV5-4	TGTGCCAGCAGCTTGGTCAGGGGGGGAGATGGCTACACCTTC	CASSLVRGGDGYTF
.	TRBJ2-7	TRBD2	TRBV27	TGTGCCAGCAGTTTAAGCCTAGCGGGATCAACCTACGAGCAGTACTTC	CASSLSLAGSTYEQYF
.	TRBJ1-2	TRBD1	TRBV4-3	TGCGCCAGCAGCCAAAAGGAGGGGGCTTACGGCTACACCTTC	CASSQKEGAYGYTF
.	TRBJ2-7	TRBD2	TRBV5-1	TGCGCCAGCAGTGCGTCGAGCGGGAGCCTCTACGAGCAGTACTTC	CASSASSGSLYEQYF
.	TRBJ1-2	.	TRBV27	TGTGCCAGCAGTTTATTAGGGACGGCCCATTATGGCTACACCTTC	CASSLLGTAHYGYTF
.	TRBJ2-1	.	TRBV7-6	TGTGCCAGCAGCCCAGAGCGGTTATTTCCTGAGCAGTTCTTC	CASSPERLFPEQFF
.	TRBJ2-1	TRBD2	TRBV9	TGTGCCAGCAGCGCGGGGACTAGCGGGGCTTATGAGCAGTTCTTC	CASSAGTSGAYEQFF
once	TRBJ2-7	TRBD2	TRBV13	TGTGCCAGCAGCAGCAGACTAGCGGGACTCGACGAGCAGTACTTC	CASSSRLAGLDEQYF
.	TRBJ1-1	.	TRBV18	TGTGCCAGCTCACCAGGGCGGGGGGACACTGAAGCTTTCTTT	CASSPGRGDTEAFF
.	TRBJ1-2	.	TRBV28	TGTGCCAGCAACGACGATTATGGCTACACCTTC	CASNDDYGYTF
.	TRBJ2-3	.	TRBV2	TGTGCCAGCAGTCCCCAGGTGGGTCCAGATACGCAGTATTTT	CASSPQVGPDTQYF
.	TRBJ1-5	.	TRBV6-5	TGTGCCAGCAGTCCTTCAGGGCCGAGGCAGCCCCAGCATTTT	CASSPSGPRQPQHF